Here is one T cell receptor (beta chain) with its context. Antigen: not known. TCRdb's table, derived via immunoSEQ multiplex PCR, lists solely in-frame clones and lacks some. This sample has approximately 16,000 clones, with around 85% found just once. The data were obtained in a study of T cell clonotyping in hematopoietic cell transplantation. Trimming cost V 4 bases and J 1 base; bases outside gene matches: 8. Germline values: CDR1 SNHLY, CDR2 FYNNEI. The length of the CDR3 is 16 residues. Study-level points and caveats: Recipient TCR diversity dropped after transplant; expanded clonotypes rose from day 30 to 180.

The sample taken for sequencing was peripheral blood mononuclear cells. The rearrangement links TRBV2 to TRBJ2-7; 9 bases line up with TRBD1. The sequence was obtained from a woman aged 40 to 50 in good health. Some clones in this sample may be carry-over from other donors' samples. This chain's CDR3 is CASSAWTGEVSYEQYF. The DNA of the CDR3 is TGTGCCAGCAGTGCGTGGACAGGGGAAGTTTCCTACGAGCAGTACTTC.